This TCR beta chain came from a study of read filtering for tumor transcriptome and immune sequencing. CDR1 and CDR2 from the germline V gene are ENHRY and SYGVKD. V was pared by 0 bases and J by 6 bases, with 11 bases between. The CDR3 is made up of 15 amino acids. This library used 300 to 450 ng RNA and molecular barcoded adaptors spanning alpha/delta and beta/gamma chains. TCRdb processed the reads anew with MiXCR; each CDR3 protein has one entry. The table includes 30,000 to 50,000 distinct CDR3 sequences, about an eighth detected once. The clonotype was recovered from a donor at least 40 years old with multiple myeloma. The sequenced sample consisted of a population of CD138-negative cells sorted from bone marrow. The chain recombines TRBV10-3 with TRBJ1-4, with TRBD1 as a possible D gene (5 bases). The CDR3 protein is CAISESGTPYEKLFF. The DNA for the CDR3 is TGTGCCATCAGTGAGTCCGGGACCCCCTATGAAAAACTGTTTTTT.